This passage covers 28 T cell receptor beta chains from one sample sequenced in a study of CD8 T cells in Susac syndrome. Reverse transcription of roughly 0.5 to 1 ug RNA was carried out with random hexamers. TCRdb reanalysed the immunoSEQ multiplex PCR reads using MiXCR and keeps one entry per CDR3 protein. The profile covers 250,000 to 300,000 distinct CDR3 sequences, with roughly 81% appearing a single time and about 0.11% taken by the ten largest. Material for sequencing was CD8+ T cells from PBMCs. The receptors come from a human donor with multiple sclerosis.

The chain uses TRBV29-1 and TRBJ1-2; a weak D match, TRBD1 (5 bases). The germline CDR1 and CDR2 sequences are SQVTM and ANQGSEA. Trimming took 8 bases from V and 0 from J, leaving 10 bases between them. The CDR3 length is 12 residues. In nucleotides, the CDR3 is TGCAGCACAACGGGGGCTAACTATGGCTACACCTTC. It yields the protein CSTTGANYGYTF.

V usage is TRBV6-1 and J usage is TRBJ2-7; D remains unclear. Germline-derived CDR1 and CDR2 are MNHNS and SASEGT. The CDR3 contains 11 residues. The V and J ends lost 3 bases and 5 bases respectively, with 5 bases between them. In DNA form, the CDR3 reads TGTGCCAGCAGTGATGGGGACGAGCAGTACTTC. It specifies CASSDGDEQYF.

This clonotype was counted once. The CDR3: CASSLRGDRGQGYTF. CDR3 DNA sequence: TGTGCCAGCAGTTTACGGGGGGACAGGGGGCAGGGCTACACCTTC. The rearrangement joins TRBV28 to TRBJ1-2; 12 nucleotides line up with TRBD1. Germline V gene data show CDR1 as MDHEN and CDR2 as SYDVKM. This CDR3 region has 15 residues. V was pared by 2 bases and J by 8 bases, with 6 bases of the junction left unmatched.

This sequence joins TRBV5-1 and TRBJ2-1, with D maybe TRBD1 (5 bases). The V end was cut by 2 bases, the J end by 0 bases, with 9 bases between. This CDR3 spans 15 amino acids. CDR1 and CDR2 from the germline V gene are SGHRS and YFSETQ. CDR3 in DNA: TGCGCCAGCAGCTTTACAGGAAGCTCCTACAATGAGCAGTTCTTC. It is translated as CASSFTGSSYNEQFF.

The chain links TRBV24-1 to TRBJ2-2; no firm D call. The CDR3 has 17 amino acids. CDR1 is KGHDR and CDR2 is SFDVKD in the germline V gene. The germline V and J ends were trimmed by 0 bases and 1 base, with 11 bases remaining between them. The CDR3 reads CATSDLRGTENTGELFF. Written as DNA, the CDR3 is TGTGCCACCAGTGATTTGAGAGGAACAGAGAACACCGGGGAGCTGTTTTTT.

V and J are TRBV28 and TRBJ1-2; 9 positions agree with TRBD1. Germline V gene data show CDR1 as MDHEN and CDR2 as SYDVKM. This CDR3 spans 14 amino acids. V shed 8 bases and J 7 bases; nucleotides not matched to a gene: 11. This CDR3 is CASGHRTGVRGYTF. The CDR3 bases are TGTGCCAGCGGACACCGGACAGGGGTACGTGGCTACACCTTC.

V usage is TRBV27 and J usage is TRBJ2-1, with D unclear. V was cut by 0 bases and J by 9 bases, with 9 bases left in between. CDR1 MNHEY and CDR2 SMNVEV come from the germline V gene (reference sequence). The CDR3 is made up of 13 amino acids. In DNA, the CDR3 is TGTGCCAGCAGTTTATCGGGCTACCTTGAGCAGTTCTTC. Protein sequence: CASSLSGYLEQFF.

The chain recombines TRBV20-1 with TRBJ1-2; no clear D gene. Trimming left V 1 base short and J 2 bases short, with 8 bases between. This CDR3 has 13 residues. CDR1 and CDR2 from the germline V gene are DFQATT and SNEGSKA (reference sequence). In nucleotides, the CDR3 is TGCAGTGCTAGAGCCGCGGACAACTATGGCTACACCTTC. Translating it yields CSARAADNYGYTF.

The J gene is TRBJ2-3, the V gene TRBV28; 11 nucleotides match TRBD2. V was clipped by 6 bases and J by 2 bases; unmatched bases: 7. Germline CDR1 and CDR2: MDHEN and SYDVKM. The CDR3 has 16 amino acids. The CDR3 protein is CASSPSLAGDTDTQYF. In DNA form, the CDR3 reads TGTGCCAGCAGCCCTTCACTAGCGGGAGACACAGATACGCAGTATTTT.

V is TRBV6-6 and J is TRBJ2-2; D gene ambiguous. CDR1 and CDR2 from the germline V gene are MNHNY and SVGAGI (reference sequence). CDR3 size: 15 residues. V was pared by 2 bases and J by 4 bases, with 11 bases between. CDR3 amino acids: CASSYGLPITGELFF. CDR3 sequence (DNA): TGTGCCAGCAGTTACGGGCTACCTATCACCGGGGAGCTGTTTTTT.

This sequence joins TRBV5-6 and TRBJ2-7; 12 bases agree with TRBD2. The junction had 4 bases not matched to a gene; V was cut back by 0 bases and J by 3 bases. Germline V gene lookup returns CDR1 SGHDT and CDR2 YYEEEE. This CDR3 is 16 amino acids long. Here the CDR3 reads CASSLGLAGANYEQYF. CDR3 coding DNA: TGTGCCAGCAGCTTGGGACTAGCGGGAGCCAACTACGAGCAGTACTTC.

The CDR3 nucleotides are TGTGCCAGTGCCCGGGGGGGGTACTACGAGCAGTACTTC. Protein product: CASARGGYYEQYF. The V call is TRBV28, the J call TRBJ2-7; TRBD2 agrees at 8 bases. The germline V gene has CDR1 MDHEN and CDR2 SYDVKM. This CDR3 spans 13 amino acids. V shed 9 bases and J 3 bases; nucleotides not matched to a gene: 7. Supplemented by reference TRBV28 and TRBJ2-7, the full variable domain reads DVKVTQSSRYLVKRTGEKVFLECVQDMDHENMFWYRQDPGLGLRLIYFSYDVKMKEKGDIPEGYSVSREKKERFSLILESASTNQTSMYLCASARGGYYEQYFGPGTRLTVT.

The chain combines TRBV27 with TRBJ2-7; 8 bases map to TRBD2. The junction had 11 bases not matched to a gene; V was cut back by 2 bases and J by 5 bases. There are 16 residues in the CDR3. Germline V gives CDR1 MNHEY, CDR2 SMNVEV (reference sequence). CDR3 region: CASSLRGGGGTNEQYF. Here the CDR3 DNA reads TGTGCCAGCAGTTTAAGAGGCGGCGGGGGGACAAACGAGCAGTACTTC.

In nucleotides, the CDR3 is TGTGCCAGCAGTCTCGTCTTAAACGGTGGGGACGGGGGGTATGGCTACACCTTC. This encodes CASSLVLNGGDGGYGYTF. The J gene is TRBJ1-2, the V gene TRBV6-1, with a weak D call TRBD1 (5 bases). Trimming took off 5 bases at V and 5 bases at J, with 27 bases between the two ends. The length of the CDR3 is 18 residues. CDR1 and CDR2 from the germline V gene are MNHNS and SASEGT.

The chain employs TRBV20-1 and TRBJ1-1; 7 bases line up with TRBD1. With V trimmed by 5 bases and J by 4 bases, 10 bases remained unmatched. The CDR3 has 14 residues. From germline, CDR1 is DFQATT and CDR2 SNEGSKA (reference sequence). CDR3 coding DNA: TGCAGTGCTTTGGACAGGATGATCGGCACTGAAGCTTTCTTT. Translation: CSALDRMIGTEAFF.

This sequence joins TRBV29-1 and TRBJ2-1; tentatively, D is TRBD1 or TRBD2 (5 bases each). CDR3 length equals 16 residues. The V and J ends lost 1 base and 2 bases respectively, with 15 bases between them. Per germline, CDR1 SQVTM and CDR2 ANQGSEA. CDR3 sequence: CSVEGGGGFAYNEQFF. The CDR3 DNA is TGCAGCGTTGAAGGGGGTGGGGGATTTGCCTACAATGAGCAGTTCTTC.

The chain is built from TRBV9 and TRBJ1-1, with a possible D match to TRBD1 (5 bases). Germline-derived CDR1 and CDR2 are SGDLS and YYNGEE. The CDR3 runs 16 residues. V was cut by 4 bases and J by 1 base, with 17 bases left in between. The chain's CDR3 is CASSSGRGGWNTEAFF. The CDR3 DNA is TGTGCCAGCAGCTCAGGGAGGGGCGGATGGAACACTGAAGCTTTCTTT.

The chain joins TRBV10-3 to TRBJ2-1; 7 bases align to TRBD2. This CDR3 comprises 16 residues. J was trimmed by 0 bases and V by 6 bases; bases with no gene match: 8. The germline V gene has CDR1 ENHRY and CDR2 SYGVKD. The CDR3 here is CAIRGSSGPSYNEQFF. In nucleotides, the CDR3 is TGTGCCATCAGGGGTTCTAGCGGACCCTCCTACAATGAGCAGTTCTTC.

The CDR3 spells CASSLIGRGLGEKLFF. The CDR3 DNA follows: TGTGCCAGCAGCTTAATTGGCAGGGGGCTGGGTGAAAAACTGTTTTTT. The genes are TRBV11-2 and TRBJ1-4, with 8 bases aligning to TRBD1. The CDR3 runs 16 residues. CDR1 is SGHAT and CDR2 is FQNNGV in the germline V gene. V lost 2 bases, J lost 7 bases, and 9 bases stayed unmatched.

This clonotype was observed a handful of times. The chain uses TRBV4-2 and TRBJ2-3; 8 bases map to TRBD2. Germline V gene lookup returns CDR1 LGHNA and CDR2 YNFKEQ. CDR3 length: 16 amino acids. V dropped 0 bases and J dropped 5; count of bases not matched to a gene: 7. As DNA, the CDR3 is TGTGCCAGCAGCCAAGAATACGGGAGGGCAAAAGATACGCAGTATTTT. Translated, it gives CASSQEYGRAKDTQYF.

The rearrangement uses TRBV10-2 and TRBJ2-1, with TRBD2 matching over 10 bases. CDR3 length: 18 amino acids. Germline CDR1 and CDR2: WSHSY and SAAADI. After removal of 4 bases from V and 3 bases from J, the junction contained 12 bases not matched to a gene. DNA of the CDR3: TGCGCCAGCAGTGCCGTATTAGCGGGAGGACCGTTCTACAATGAGCAGTTCTTC. Amino acids: CASSAVLAGGPFYNEQFF.

J is TRBJ2-6 and V is TRBV12-3 or TRBV12-4; TRBD2 might be the D (5 bases). Trimming took off 6 bases at V and 0 bases at J, with 9 bases between the two ends. The CDR3 runs to 15 residues. CDR3 region: CASSMSGSGANVLTF. CDR3 bases: TGTGCCAGCAGCATGAGCGGCTCTGGGGCCAACGTCCTGACTTTC.

The CDR3 loop reads CSVLGGVEQYF. The CDR3 nucleotides read TGCAGCGTTCTAGGTGGGGTCGAGCAGTACTTC. This sequence joins TRBV29-1 and TRBJ2-7; D gene ambiguous. Trimming took 5 bases from V and 6 from J, leaving 11 bases between them. Looked up from germline, CDR1 is SQVTM and CDR2 is ANQGSEA. CDR3 length: 11 residues.

V gene TRBV7-9 combines with J gene TRBJ2-3, with TRBD2 as a possible D gene (6 bases). The V end was cut by 5 bases, the J end by 0 bases, with 12 bases between. The CDR3 consists of 15 residues. CDR1 is SEHNR, CDR2 FQNEAQ, per germline (reference sequence). CDR3 loop: CASSRPGTSTDTQYF. DNA for the CDR3: TGTGCCAGCAGCCGACCCGGGACTAGCACAGATACGCAGTATTTT.

The rearrangement uses TRBV2 and TRBJ2-5, with 8 bases matching TRBD2. CDR3 length: 12 amino acids. CDR1 SNHLY and CDR2 FYNNEI come from the germline V gene. Losses at the gene ends were 5 bases for V and 7 bases for J; bases not matched to a gene: 3. CDR3 loop: CASSSREGTQYF. In nucleotides, the CDR3 is TGTGCCAGCAGTAGCCGGGAGGGGACCCAGTACTTC.

CDR3 in amino acids: CASSMDGEDTGELFF. The CDR3 nucleotides are TGTGCCAGTAGTATGGATGGGGAGGACACCGGGGAGCTGTTTTTT. The gene calls are TRBV19 and TRBJ2-2; D may be TRBD2 (6 bases). In germline, CDR1 is LNHDA, CDR2 SQIVND (reference sequence). Trimming left V 3 bases short and J 3 bases short, with 11 bases between. The CDR3 is 15 amino acids.

The CDR3 nucleotides are TGTGCCAGCAGCCCAGAGCCGCTAGCGGGGATGGATACGCAGTATTTT. Translating it yields CASSPEPLAGMDTQYF. The chain employs TRBV3-1 and TRBJ2-3; TRBD2 matches 9 bases. The CDR3 is made up of 16 amino acids. Germline loops: CDR1 LGHDT, CDR2 YNNKEL (reference sequence). Trimming at V came to 4 bases and at J to 6 bases, leaving 11 bases not matched to a gene.

This clonotype was seen only a few times. V is TRBV6-5 and J is TRBJ2-7; 7 bases agree with TRBD2. Germline V lookup: CDR1 MNHEY, CDR2 SVGAGI. The CDR3 contains 16 residues. The trim removed 2 bases at V and 4 bases at J, leaving 11 bases unmatched. CDR3 sequence: CASSYLSGGEGYEQYF. The DNA of the CDR3 is TGTGCCAGCAGTTACCTCTCCGGCGGGGAGGGTTACGAGCAGTACTTC.